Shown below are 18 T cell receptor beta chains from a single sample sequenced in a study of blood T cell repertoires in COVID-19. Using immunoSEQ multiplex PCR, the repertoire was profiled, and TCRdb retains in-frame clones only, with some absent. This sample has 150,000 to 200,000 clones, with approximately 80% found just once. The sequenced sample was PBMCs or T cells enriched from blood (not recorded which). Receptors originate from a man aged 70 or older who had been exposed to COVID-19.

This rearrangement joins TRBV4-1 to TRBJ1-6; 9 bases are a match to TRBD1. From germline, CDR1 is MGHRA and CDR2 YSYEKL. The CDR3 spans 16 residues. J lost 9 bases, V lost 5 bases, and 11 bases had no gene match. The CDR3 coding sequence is TGCGCCAGCAGCGCCGCCGGGACAGGGCTTTTTTCACCCCTCCACTTT. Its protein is CASSAAGTGLFSPLHF.

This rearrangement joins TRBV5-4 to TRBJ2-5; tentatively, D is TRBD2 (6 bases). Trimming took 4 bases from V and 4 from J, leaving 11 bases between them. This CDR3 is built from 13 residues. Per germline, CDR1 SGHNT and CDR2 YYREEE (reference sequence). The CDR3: CASSPGEGETQYF. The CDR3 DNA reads TGTGCCAGCAGCCCGGGGGAAGGAGAGACCCAGTACTTC.

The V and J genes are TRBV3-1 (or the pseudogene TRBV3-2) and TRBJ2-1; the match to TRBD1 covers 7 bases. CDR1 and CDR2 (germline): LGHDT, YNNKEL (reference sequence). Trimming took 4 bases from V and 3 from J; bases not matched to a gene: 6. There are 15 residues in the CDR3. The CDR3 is CASSRSGGRYNEQFF. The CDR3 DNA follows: TGTGCCAGCAGCCGCTCAGGGGGTCGCTACAATGAGCAGTTCTTC.

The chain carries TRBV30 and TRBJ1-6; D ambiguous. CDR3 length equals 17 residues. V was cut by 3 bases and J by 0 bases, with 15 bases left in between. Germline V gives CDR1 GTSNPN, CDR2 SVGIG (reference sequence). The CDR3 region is CAWSPRGVSSYNSPLHF. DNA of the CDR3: TGTGCCTGGAGCCCCCGGGGAGTCAGCTCCTATAATTCACCCCTCCACTTT.

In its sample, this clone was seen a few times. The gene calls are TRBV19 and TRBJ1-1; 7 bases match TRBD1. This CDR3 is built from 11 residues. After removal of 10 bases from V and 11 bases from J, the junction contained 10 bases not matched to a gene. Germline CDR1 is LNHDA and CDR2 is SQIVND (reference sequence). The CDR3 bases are TGTGCCATCTCGACAGGGCCGATTGCTTTCTTT. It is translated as CAISTGPIAFF.

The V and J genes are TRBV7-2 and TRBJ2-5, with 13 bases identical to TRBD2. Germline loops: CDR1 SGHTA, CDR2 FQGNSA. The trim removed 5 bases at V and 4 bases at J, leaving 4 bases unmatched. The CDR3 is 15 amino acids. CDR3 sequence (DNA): TGTGCCAGCAGCCGGACTAGCGGGGGAGGAGAGACCCAGTACTTC. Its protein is CASSRTSGGGETQYF.

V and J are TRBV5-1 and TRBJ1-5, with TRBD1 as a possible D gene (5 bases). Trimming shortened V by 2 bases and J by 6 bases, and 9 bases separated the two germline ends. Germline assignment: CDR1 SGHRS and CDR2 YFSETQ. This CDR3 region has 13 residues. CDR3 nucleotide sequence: TGCGCCAGCAGCTTCGGGGGGACTCAGCCCCAGCATTTT. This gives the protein CASSFGGTQPQHF.

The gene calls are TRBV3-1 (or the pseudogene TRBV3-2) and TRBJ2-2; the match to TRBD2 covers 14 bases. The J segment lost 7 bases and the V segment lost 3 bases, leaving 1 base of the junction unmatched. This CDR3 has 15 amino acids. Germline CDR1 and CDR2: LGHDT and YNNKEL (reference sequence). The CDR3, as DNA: TGTGCCAGCAGCCAGGGACTAGCGGGAGTCGGGGAGCTGTTTTTT. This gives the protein CASSQGLAGVGELFF.

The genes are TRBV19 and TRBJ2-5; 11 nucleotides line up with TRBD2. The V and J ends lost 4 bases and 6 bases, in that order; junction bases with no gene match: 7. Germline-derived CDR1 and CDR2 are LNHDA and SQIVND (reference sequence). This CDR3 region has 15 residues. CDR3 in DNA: TGTGCCAGTAGTAAAGTAGCGGGGGGGCCCCAGACCCAGTACTTC. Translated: CASSKVAGGPQTQYF. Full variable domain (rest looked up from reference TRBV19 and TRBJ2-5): DGGITQSPKYLFRKEGQNVTLSCEQNLNHDAMYWYRQDPGQGLRLIYYSQIVNDFQKGDIAEGYSVSREKKESFPLTVTSAQKNPTAFYLCASSKVAGGPQTQYFGPGTRLLVL.

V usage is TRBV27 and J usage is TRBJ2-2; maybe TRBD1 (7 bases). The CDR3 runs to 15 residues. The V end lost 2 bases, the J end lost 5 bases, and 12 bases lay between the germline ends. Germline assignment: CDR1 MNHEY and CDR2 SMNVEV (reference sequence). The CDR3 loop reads CASSLMEGATGELFF. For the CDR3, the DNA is TGTGCCAGCAGTTTAATGGAGGGGGCTACCGGGGAGCTGTTTTTT.

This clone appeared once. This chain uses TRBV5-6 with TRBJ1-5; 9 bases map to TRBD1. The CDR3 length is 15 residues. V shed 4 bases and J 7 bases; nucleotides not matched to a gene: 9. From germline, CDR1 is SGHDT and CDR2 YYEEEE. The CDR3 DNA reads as TGTGCCAGCAGCCCCGGGACAGGGTGGGGACAGCCCCAGCATTTT. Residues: CASSPGTGWGQPQHF. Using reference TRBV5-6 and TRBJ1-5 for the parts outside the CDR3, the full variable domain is DAGVTQSPTHLIKTRGQQVTLRCSPKSGHDTVSWYQQALGQGPQFIFQYYEEEERQRGNFPDRFSGHQFPNYSSELNVNALLLGDSALYLCASSPGTGWGQPQHFGDGTRLSIL.

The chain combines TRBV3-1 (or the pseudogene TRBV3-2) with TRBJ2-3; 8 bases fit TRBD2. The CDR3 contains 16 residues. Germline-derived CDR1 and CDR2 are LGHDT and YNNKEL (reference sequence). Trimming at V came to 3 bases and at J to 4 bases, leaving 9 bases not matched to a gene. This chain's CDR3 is CASSHGGSGVADTQYF. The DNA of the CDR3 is TGTGCCAGCAGCCACGGGGGTAGCGGGGTAGCAGATACGCAGTATTTT.

The CDR3 coding sequence is TGCGCCAGCAGCTTGGAGCTGCAGGGGACTGAAGCTTTCTTT. Translated: CASSLELQGTEAFF. This chain links TRBV5-1 with TRBJ1-1; a possible D gene is TRBD1 (6 bases). Deletions cut 0 bases from V and 5 bases from J, with 11 bases between. The CDR3 runs 14 residues. Germline V lookup: CDR1 SGHRS, CDR2 YFSETQ.

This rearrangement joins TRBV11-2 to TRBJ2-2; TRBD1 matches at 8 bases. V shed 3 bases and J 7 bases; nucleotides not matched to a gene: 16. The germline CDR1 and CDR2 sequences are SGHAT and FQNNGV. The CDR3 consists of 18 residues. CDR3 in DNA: TGTGCCAGCAGCTTCCCAACCTGGGGCAGGGGGCGTAACGGGGAGCTGTTTTTT. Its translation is CASSFPTWGRGRNGELFF.

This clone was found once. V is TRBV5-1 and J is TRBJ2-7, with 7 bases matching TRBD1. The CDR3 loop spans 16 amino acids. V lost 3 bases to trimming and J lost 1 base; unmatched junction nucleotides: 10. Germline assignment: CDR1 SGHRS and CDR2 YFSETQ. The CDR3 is CASSSSTGVGSYEQYF. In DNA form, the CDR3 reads TGCGCCAGCAGCTCAAGCACAGGGGTAGGATCCTACGAGCAGTACTTC.

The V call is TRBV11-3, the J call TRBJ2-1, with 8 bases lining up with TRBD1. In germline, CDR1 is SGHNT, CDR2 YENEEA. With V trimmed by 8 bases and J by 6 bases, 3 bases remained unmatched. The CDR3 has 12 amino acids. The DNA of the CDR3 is TGTGCCAGCCGGACAGGGATCAATGAGCAGTTCTTC. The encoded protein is CASRTGINEQFF.

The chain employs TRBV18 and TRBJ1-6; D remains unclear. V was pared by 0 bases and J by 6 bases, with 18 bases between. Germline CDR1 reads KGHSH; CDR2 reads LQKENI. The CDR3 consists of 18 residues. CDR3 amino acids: CASSPPARGHSLNSPLHF. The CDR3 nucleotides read TGTGCCAGCTCACCACCGGCCCGAGGCCATTCCCTTAATTCACCCCTCCACTTT.

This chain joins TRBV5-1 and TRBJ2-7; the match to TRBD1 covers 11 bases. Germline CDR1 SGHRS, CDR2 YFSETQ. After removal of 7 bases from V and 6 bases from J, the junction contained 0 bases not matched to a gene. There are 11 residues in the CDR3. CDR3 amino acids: CASGTGGEQYF. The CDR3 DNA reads TGCGCCAGCGGGACAGGGGGCGAGCAGTACTTC.